The sequence of this T cell receptor (beta chain) was determined in a study of T cell changes during pregnancy in multiple sclerosis. Using immunoSEQ multiplex PCR, the repertoire was profiled, and TCRdb retains in-frame clones only, with some absent. Of roughly 53,000 clones in the sample, roughly nine tenths are singletons; the top ten hold about 0.41%. The sequencing used CD4+ T cells from peripheral blood mononuclear cells, collected in the second trimester of pregnancy. This receptor was taken from a female donor in good health, enrolled as a control in a pregnancy study.

Written as DNA, the CDR3 is TGTGCCAGTAGTCGCCCGGGACTCCCTACGGCTGGGGCCAACGTCCTGACTTTC. Translating it yields CASSRPGLPTAGANVLTF. This chain uses TRBV19 with TRBJ2-6; TRBD2 is a possible D gene (6 bases). V was trimmed by 5 bases and J by 2 bases, leaving 19 bases between them. Germline V lookup: CDR1 LNHDA, CDR2 SQIVND (reference sequence). The CDR3 spans 18 residues.